The sequence of this T cell receptor beta chain was determined in a study of blood T cell repertoires in COVID-19. On the study more broadly: Italy, Spain and the United States were the sources of the convalescent and acute COVID-19 samples. T cells, B-cell-depleted T cells, or PBMCs supplied cDNA or gDNA.

This CDR3 comprises 15 residues. The germline V gene encodes CDR1 LNHNV and CDR2 YYDKDF (reference sequence). Trimming cost V 1 base and J 5 bases, with 12 bases left between them. Original data processing: Cell counts per sample came from amplifying reference gene primers. TCRdb keeps only in-frame clones here, not all; method: immunoSEQ multiplex PCR. V, J and clone size were drawn from that table, and D and trimming were deduced from the DNA. The data hold more than 100,000 clones, with around 90% observed a single time. The receptor was isolated from a woman of 80 years or more in a cohort sampled during active COVID-19. Sequencing was done on a sample of peripheral blood. This rearrangement joins TRBV15 to TRBJ2-1, with D possibly being TRBD2 (5 bases). CDR3 nucleotide sequence: TGTGCCACCAGCAGAGGTGAGGGCAGTAACAATGAGCAGTTCTTC. Its protein is CATSRGEGSNNEQFF.